What follows is one T cell receptor (beta chain) and its context. The source of the sample is a study of blood T cell repertoires in COVID-19. Study overall: T cells, B-cell-depleted T cells, or PBMCs supplied cDNA or gDNA.

Profiled with immunoSEQ multiplex PCR; TCRdb holds only in-frame clones, not every one. The profile shows 170,000 or so clones, 70% to 90% of them singletons. The germline CDR1 and CDR2 sequences are SGDLS and YYNGEE. There are 13 residues in the CDR3. V shed 3 bases, J shed 15 bases, and the junction held 6 bases outside the gene matches. This TCR was recovered from a man younger than 35 who had recovered from COVID-19. Sequenced sample: peripheral blood. The chain is built from TRBV9 and TRBJ2-1, with 13 bases aligning to TRBD2. CDR3 in amino acids: CASSERTSGRPFF. As DNA, the CDR3 is TGTGCCAGCAGCGAGCGGACTAGCGGGAGACCGTTCTTC.